One and the same sample provided the 29 T cell receptor beta chains below, sequenced in a study of blood T cell repertoires in COVID-19. Sequencing used immunoSEQ multiplex PCR; TCRdb keeps in-frame clones, though not all of them. The sample includes 250,000 to 300,000 clones, roughly 85% of them seen just once. Sequencing was performed on peripheral blood. The receptors here all came from a man aged 45-65 years with active or convalescent COVID-19.

The chain couples TRBV6-5 to TRBJ2-7, with D perhaps TRBD2 (6 bases). Germline V CDR1 and CDR2: MNHEY, SVGAGI. The CDR3 runs 16 residues. Trimming stripped 0 bases from V and 2 bases from J, with 14 bases between. CDR3 residues: CASSYSSASVAYEQYF. Written as DNA, the CDR3 is TGTGCCAGCAGTTACTCGAGTGCTAGCGTAGCCTACGAGCAGTACTTC.

CDR3 residues: CASSPLRGIDNEQFF. CDR3 DNA sequence: TGCGCCAGCAGCCCCTTAAGGGGAATCGACAATGAGCAGTTCTTC. The chain uses TRBV5-1 and TRBJ2-1; D is possibly TRBD1 (5 bases). The CDR3 totals 15 residues. Trimming shortened V by 4 bases and J by 5 bases, and 16 bases separated the two germline ends. Germline-derived CDR1 and CDR2 are SGHRS and YFSETQ.

The chain employs TRBV5-1 and TRBJ1-4; possibly TRBD1 for D (5 bases). Looked up from germline, CDR1 is SGHRS and CDR2 is YFSETQ. V lost 4 bases to trimming and J lost 6 bases, with 13 bases between them. This CDR3 has 14 residues. CDR3 DNA sequence: TGCGCCAGCAGCAGTGGCAGGGTGGATGAAAAACTGTTTTTT. It codes for CASSSGRVDEKLFF.

This clone has more than one count but fewer than ten. The chain uses TRBV29-1 and TRBJ1-1; 9 bases are shared with TRBD1. Germline V gives CDR1 SQVTM, CDR2 ANQGSEA. The J segment lost 11 bases and the V segment lost 5 bases, leaving 6 bases of the junction unmatched. The CDR3 sequence is 11 residues long. For the CDR3, the DNA is TGCAGCGTTTTACAGGGGGCGCGTGCTTTCTTT. As protein: CSVLQGARAFF.

The chain combines TRBV2 with TRBJ2-5; the D gene is possibly TRBD1 (5 bases). Germline loops: CDR1 SNHLY, CDR2 FYNNEI. V lost 2 bases to trimming and J lost 5 bases, with 15 bases between them. This CDR3 has 15 amino acids. The DNA for the CDR3 is TGTGCCAGCAGTGAATGGGGCGGTCTTATGGAGACCCAGTACTTC. This sequence encodes CASSEWGGLMETQYF.

The chain has TRBV6-5 and TRBJ1-3, with TRBD1 matching 7 bases. Per germline, CDR1 MNHEY and CDR2 SVGAGI. The CDR3 covers 13 residues. V was pared by 6 bases and J by 8 bases, with 7 bases of the junction left unmatched. The CDR3 DNA reads as TGTGCCAGCAGGACAGGGTCAATAGACACCATATATTTT. This translates into CASRTGSIDTIYF.

This clone was seen once. The V and J genes are TRBV9 and TRBJ1-1; D ambiguous. The CDR3 runs to 13 residues. Germline values: CDR1 SGDLS, CDR2 YYNGEE. V was trimmed by 4 bases and J by 4 bases, leaving 11 bases between them. The CDR3 region has the DNA TGTGCCAGCAGCCTCTCACTGAGCACTGAAGCTTTCTTT. Its protein product is CASSLSLSTEAFF.

The chain combines TRBV4-2 with TRBJ1-6; D is unclear. The CDR3 totals 16 residues. V was pared by 4 bases and J by 1 base, with 11 bases between. Germline loops: CDR1 LGHNA, CDR2 YNFKEQ. The CDR3 loop is CASSPKRVSYNSPLHF. CDR3 DNA: TGTGCCAGCAGCCCAAAGCGGGTGTCCTATAATTCACCCCTCCACTTT.

The chain combines TRBV4-1 with TRBJ2-7; 7 nucleotides align to TRBD2. Per the germline V gene, CDR1 is MGHRA and CDR2 is YSYEKL. This CDR3 is 15 amino acids long. V dropped 0 bases and J dropped 0; count of bases not matched to a gene: 2. CDR3: CASSQEQRGSYEQYF. In nucleotides, the CDR3 is TGCGCCAGCAGCCAAGAGCAGCGGGGCTCCTACGAGCAGTACTTC.

This clone was seen once. The chain combines TRBV29-1 with TRBJ1-5; tentative D call: TRBD1 (5 bases). The CDR3 length is 15 residues. CDR1 is SQVTM, CDR2 ANQGSEA, per germline. The V end lost 2 bases, the J end lost 3 bases, and 14 bases lay between the germline ends. CDR3 loop: CSVERGRRNNQPQHF. CDR3 in DNA: TGCAGCGTTGAACGGGGGAGAAGAAACAATCAGCCCCAGCATTTT.

The rearrangement joins TRBV10-2 to TRBJ2-7; TRBD2 aligns across 7 bases. V shed 6 bases and J 6 bases; nucleotides not matched to a gene: 5. This CDR3 spans 12 amino acids. Germline-derived CDR1 and CDR2 are WSHSY and SAAADI. In nucleotides, the CDR3 is TGCGCCAGCAGCGGCGGGAGTACCGAGCAGTACTTC. Translating gives CASSGGSTEQYF.

The chain joins TRBV29-1 to TRBJ1-2, with 7 bases aligning to TRBD1. Per germline, CDR1 SQVTM and CDR2 ANQGSEA. Trimming cost V 6 bases and J 6 bases; bases outside gene matches: 13. There are 14 residues in the CDR3. Here the CDR3 reads CSVVGTNRGDGYTF. The CDR3 DNA reads TGCAGCGTCGTAGGGACCAACAGGGGCGATGGCTACACCTTC.

The rearrangement joins TRBV5-6 to TRBJ2-2; 10 bases align to TRBD1. J was trimmed by 6 bases and V by 6 bases; bases with no gene match: 20. CDR1 is SGHDT and CDR2 is YYEEEE in the germline V gene. This CDR3 is 19 amino acids long. The DNA for the CDR3 is TGTGCCAGCACCACCCTTTTCGGGACAGGGGAGTATGTCGCCGGGGAGCTGTTTTTT. Translation gives CASTTLFGTGEYVAGELFF.

Comment on this clone: A junction boundary mismatches the germline segment, possibly from a read error. J is TRBJ2-5 and V is TRBV6-5, with 8 positions matching TRBD1. The germline CDR1 and CDR2 sequences are MNHEY and SVGAGI. The CDR3 contains 13 residues. The CDR3 sequence: CASSTFDRGSMDF. CDR3 nucleotides: TGTGCCAGCAGTACATTCGACAGGGGATCAATGGACTTC.

The chain carries TRBV18 and TRBJ2-3; D gene ambiguous. The CDR3 is 14 residues long. CDR1 is KGHSH, CDR2 LQKENI, per germline. Trimming left V 1 base short and J 2 bases short, with 7 bases between. CDR3 sequence reads: CASSPLQITDTQYF. In DNA, the CDR3 is TGTGCCAGCTCACCACTGCAGATCACAGATACGCAGTATTTT.

CDR3 residues: CASSSNRVPGNTIYF. Here the CDR3 DNA reads TGCGCCAGCAGCTCCAACAGGGTCCCTGGAAACACCATATATTTT. The chain links TRBV5-1 to TRBJ1-3; a possible D gene is TRBD1 (6 bases). Germline CDR1 reads SGHRS; CDR2 reads YFSETQ. The germline V and J ends were trimmed by 3 bases and 2 bases, with 12 bases remaining between them. The CDR3 totals 15 residues.

There are a few counts of this clone. The chain is built from TRBV5-1 and TRBJ2-7; possibly TRBD1 for D (6 bases). This CDR3 contains 14 residues. The V end was cut by 5 bases, the J end by 3 bases, with 15 bases between. Germline assignment: CDR1 SGHRS and CDR2 YFSETQ. The DNA of the CDR3 is TGCGCCAGCAGTCTGGAGGCAGGGGACTACGAGCAGTACTTC. It is translated as CASSLEAGDYEQYF. The full variable domain, with the rest looked up from reference TRBV5-1 and TRBJ2-7, is KAGVTQTPRYLIKTRGQQVTLSCSPISGHRSVSWYQQTPGQGLQFLFEYFSETQRNKGNFPGRFSGRQFSNSRSEMNVSTLELGDSALYLCASSLEAGDYEQYFGPGTRLTVT.

V and J are TRBV27 and TRBJ2-7; a possible D gene is TRBD2 (5 bases). Per the germline V gene, CDR1 is MNHEY and CDR2 is SMNVEV (reference sequence). The V gene lost 3 bases and the J gene lost 7 bases, with 16 bases spanning the gap. This CDR3 contains 14 residues. DNA of the CDR3: TGTGCCAGCAGTTTCCGACGACCCCCGGGGGAGCAGTACTTC. It specifies CASSFRRPPGEQYF.

The chain carries TRBV6-2 or TRBV6-3 and TRBJ2-1, with D unclear. The V gene lost 5 bases and the J gene lost 4 bases, with 9 bases spanning the gap. The CDR3 spans 13 residues. Germline CDR1 is MNHEY and CDR2 is SVGEGT. The CDR3 sequence is CASSPRVYNEQFF. CDR3 coding DNA: TGTGCCAGCAGTCCGCGAGTATACAATGAGCAGTTCTTC.

The chain links TRBV29-1 to TRBJ1-2; TRBD1 is a possible D gene (6 bases). CDR3 size: 12 residues. V was trimmed by 0 bases and J by 7 bases, leaving 9 bases between them. CDR1 and CDR2 from the germline V gene are SQVTM and ANQGSEA. CDR3 nucleotide sequence: TGCAGCGTTGAAGAGGAAGGGGGTGGCTACACCTTC. Encoded protein: CSVEEEGGGYTF.

This sequence joins TRBV9 and TRBJ2-3; maybe TRBD2 (6 bases). Germline CDR1 SGDLS, CDR2 YYNGEE. CDR3 length: 16 amino acids. The ends were cut back, 3 bases at V and 4 bases at J, with 18 bases in the middle. CDR3 coding DNA: TGTGCCAGCAGCGGGCCCTCGTCGCGGGATTCAGATACGCAGTATTTT. It specifies CASSGPSSRDSDTQYF.

The genes are TRBV28 and TRBJ2-3; 9 bases map to TRBD2. The J segment lost 5 bases and the V segment lost 2 bases, leaving 11 bases of the junction unmatched. The CDR3 is 17 amino acids. The V gene's germline CDR1 is MDHEN and CDR2 SYDVKM. This chain's CDR3 is CASSLRTLREGRDTQYF. CDR3 bases: TGTGCCAGCAGTTTACGGACGTTGCGGGAGGGCAGAGATACGCAGTATTTT.

The rearrangement joins TRBV28 to TRBJ1-1, with 8 positions matching TRBD1. The CDR3 consists of 15 residues. After removal of 7 bases from V and 2 bases from J, the junction contained 9 bases not matched to a gene. Germline CDR1 is MDHEN and CDR2 is SYDVKM. CDR3 sequence reads: CASKTPQGDNTEAFF. The CDR3 DNA reads TGTGCCAGCAAAACCCCACAGGGGGATAACACTGAAGCTTTCTTT.

The chain links TRBV6-6 to TRBJ1-1, with D uncertain. V was cut by 5 bases and J by 2 bases, with 9 bases left in between. The CDR3 length is 13 residues. Germline values: CDR1 MNHNY, CDR2 SVGAGI (reference sequence). CDR3 amino acids: CASSPRPNTEAFF. CDR3 coding DNA: TGTGCCAGCAGTCCCAGGCCTAACACTGAAGCTTTCTTT.

J is TRBJ1-4 and V is TRBV11-1, with no clear D. The length of the CDR3 is 13 residues. Between the trimmed V and J ends, which lost 0 bases and 5 bases, there was a span of 4 bases. Germline V gene data show CDR1 as SGHAT and CDR2 as FQDESV (reference sequence). In nucleotides, the CDR3 is TGTGCCAGCAGCTTAGCCCTGAATGAAAAACTGTTTTTT. It translates to CASSLALNEKLFF.

J is TRBJ1-1 and V is TRBV3-1 (or the pseudogene TRBV3-2); no clear D. CDR3 length: 15 residues. Germline CDR1 is LGHDT and CDR2 is YNNKEL (reference sequence). The V and J ends lost 1 base and 5 bases respectively, with 14 bases between them. The CDR3 is CASSQGWSGTTEAFF. CDR3 in DNA: TGTGCCAGCAGCCAAGGTTGGTCGGGAACGACTGAAGCTTTCTTT.

This chain joins TRBV9 and TRBJ1-4; perhaps TRBD1 as D (6 bases). Trimming removed 4 bases at V and 7 bases at J, with 23 bases between. The germline CDR1 and CDR2 sequences are SGDLS and YYNGEE. This CDR3 region has 17 residues. CDR3 coding DNA: TGTGCCAGCAGCCCCGGGGGGACACCGATTCGGGGTGAAAAACTGTTTTTT. Translating gives CASSPGGTPIRGEKLFF.

This sequence joins TRBV7-9 and TRBJ1-1; TRBD1 might be the D (5 bases). V shed 4 bases and J shed 11 bases, with 20 bases lying between them. Germline CDR1 and CDR2: SEHNR and FQNEAQ (reference sequence). The CDR3 loop spans 14 amino acids. CDR3 loop: CASSSSGRAGWAFF. DNA for the CDR3: TGTGCCAGCAGCTCCTCCGGCAGGGCCGGGTGGGCTTTCTTT.

The chain couples TRBV29-1 to TRBJ2-4; D perhaps matches TRBD2 (5 bases). Trimming shortened V by 5 bases and J by 7 bases, and 18 bases separated the two germline ends. This CDR3 has 14 residues. Germline lookup yields CDR1 SQVTM and CDR2 ANQGSEA. The CDR3 spells CSVSVPLGSNIQYF. The CDR3 nucleotides are TGCAGCGTTTCTGTGCCCCTAGGGAGTAACATTCAGTACTTC. The whole variable domain, filled in from reference TRBV29-1 and TRBJ2-4, reads SAVISQKPSRDICQRGTSLTIQCQVDSQVTMMFWYRQQPGQSLTLIATANQGSEATYESGFVIDKFPISRPNLTFSTLTVSNMSPEDSSIYLCSVSVPLGSNIQYFGAGTRLSVL.